This paragraph reports one T cell receptor beta chain. Its binding antigen is unknown. No much larger clone exists at a distance of one base, and base qualities are not known. The method behind the library was the immunoSEQ multiplex PCR assay. A mixture of 60 forward primers for TCR Vbeta segments and 13 reverse primers for TCR Jbeta segments was used in the multiplex PCR. The CDR3 region of rearranged TCR beta genes was amplified from genomic DNA with a multiplex PCR assay. The amplified TCR beta libraries were sequenced on the Illumina HiSeq System as 87-base-pair reads. The original pipeline was this. A later analysis counted about 76 million unique TCR beta chains across the 690 or so repertoires, and around 9.9 million of these chains were shared by at least two donors. Raw reads were error-corrected and collapsed into unique sequences with a nearest-neighbor algorithm that merged closely related sequences to remove PCR and sequencing errors. CDR3 sequences were aligned to IMGT reference sequences to assign V, D and J gene segments. For a sequence to be retained, at least a six-nucleotide match to both a V gene segment and a J gene segment was required. A rearrangement counted as productive if the CDR3 had no stop codons and remained in frame with V and J, and every other rearrangement counted as non-productive. Following IMGT convention, CDR3 was defined as the stretch from the second conserved V-encoded cysteine up to the conserved J-encoded phenylalanine. The earlier analysis of about 610 of the donors excluded any sequence lacking an unambiguous match to a single V gene segment. In an earlier analysis of 450 to 700 of the donors, V segments were called functional above 56.7% productive rearrangements and were called segregating when the between-donor standard deviation exceeded 5%. A statistical classification framework was built for diagnosing cytomegalovirus status from the catalog of TCR beta chain sequences. In a later analysis, V and J genes were assigned by comparing TCR nucleotide sequences against IMGT/GENE-DB human TR gene sequences. Using the TCRdist pipeline, a later analysis assigned CDR3 sequences along with most-parsimonious VDJ recombination scenarios. In a later analysis, each TCR beta chain was defined by its CDR3 amino acid sequence together with its V-gene family, and reads without a unique V-gene family were excluded. In a later analysis, nearly 600 highly shared, low-generation-probability nucleotide sequences were removed to address suspected cross-contamination and a sequencing artifact. A later analysis calculated a clonal expansion index for each public chain from normalized within-repertoire ranks of inferred template counts. In a later analysis, generation probabilities were computed using a VDJ recombination model fitted to out-of-frame rearrangements, and the results were checked against IGoR. Hypergeometric tests were used in a later analysis to score TCR-TCR, TCR-HLA and TCR-CMV co-occurrence, with a repertoire-size bias correction applied to the TCR pairs. To estimate false discovery rates, a later analysis permuted the HLA or CMV assignments 20 times. In a later analysis, co-occurring TCRs were grouped with DBSCAN, and TCRdist sequence similarity was added when clustering was performed within HLA-allele-positive subsets. For co-occurrence clustering, repertoires with fewer than 30,000 or more than 120,000 public chains were excluded, along with four to six repertoires with anomalous nucleotide sharing. Not all clones reach the TCRdb copy of this immuneACCESS table, which keeps in-frame sequences only. Checked studies attribute under half of the gap to unresolved V genes and leave the rest unexplained. V and J calls plus clone size are reproduced from that table; the DNA served to infer D and trimming. The table for this sample lists about 190,000 clones; 75% to 90% of them were counted only once. Clones ranked in the top ten supply 0.7% to 0.95% of the sample.

Trimming costs V 3 bases and J 0 bases, and their ends lie 9 bases apart. CDR3 length: 15 amino acids, cysteine to phenylalanine. The only DNA kept is the CDR3, 45 bases in frame from the first base. From the germline V gene, CDR1 is MNHEY and CDR2 is SVGAGI. These data originate in a study of cytomegalovirus exposure and HLA in healthy donors (dated by TCRdb to between 2016 and 2019). In the study overall: An earlier analysis of some 620 of the donors reported 250 to 350 Gb of sequence data and 95 million to 140 million unique TCR beta sequences obtained from roughly 170 million T cells. An early release that covered about 600 HLA-typed donors contained approximately 300 gigabases of sequencing data and 70 million to 100 million unique TCR sequences. The genetic ancestry cluster associated with self-reported Caucasian donors included 81% of the 398 genotyped donors. The study aimed to test whether signatures of past pathogen exposure could be identified by cataloging public T cell receptors. The T cell repertoires of under 750 subjects were profiled by immunosequencing and related to cytomegalovirus serostatus. In addition to the first cohort of approximately 670 subjects, a separate validation cohort of approximately 120 different subjects was used. High-throughput TCR immunosequencing, statistical association of individual TCRs with disease status, and machine learning were combined to predict cytomegalovirus infection status. To study patterns of TCR occurrence, a later analysis re-analyzed previously published TCR beta repertoires from more than 550 donors and added high-resolution HLA genotyping. In the later analysis, no new phenotypic data were used to find candidate immune exposures; instead, reliance was placed on TCR beta sequences and their occurrence across donors. An earlier analysis of 587 of the donors used high-throughput TCR beta sequencing to judge whether each TCR beta V gene segment behaved as functional or pseudogenic. Donor age, sex, ethnicity and CMV serostatus were compiled together with the repertoire data. A later genetic analysis used genome-wide SNP genotypes for about 55% of the 666 donors, treating that subset as a discovery cohort. Every discovery cohort repertoire had been produced on one sequencing platform. HLA typing covered class I and class II loci at four-digit resolution. Typing coverage varied by locus: about 620-630 donors for A, B, C, DRB1 and DQB1; approximately 520 for DQA1; over 600 for DPA1; about 450 for DPB1. Four to six DR-DQ haplotypes were handled as single units for association and clustering, since linkage in the cohort was strong. Across 300 to 400 genotyped donors of the cohort, an average of approximately 240,000 unique TCR beta nucleotide sequences per donor were sequenced, and roughly 20% of those sequences were non-productive.

What the authors observed across the whole study: Some IMGT-functional V segments, including TRBV6-2 and TRBV6-3, could not be told apart with the 87-base-pair reads, so those segments were excluded. A further reported finding was that TCR beta sequences accurately predicted the HLA-A and HLA-B alleles for most subjects in the first cohort. In both the original and validation cohorts, the classifier was reported to diagnose cytomegalovirus status with high specificity and sensitivity. According to a later analysis, most CMV-associated TCR beta chains appeared to be HLA-restricted, and the HLA associations seemed to be driven largely by CMV exposure. Linkage disequilibrium might explain the correlated functional status among segregating V segments, but an unknown experimental factor could not be ruled out. The authors suggested that the approach could potentially be extended to other disease states and immunological phenotypes. In a later analysis, the rate of TCR association differed among HLA loci, with DRB1 alleles having the most associated TCRs and HLA-C alleles having the fewest. The sequencing pipeline was judged likely to have produced a cluster of highly shared sequence variants as a technical artifact. At a false discovery rate of 0.05, a later analysis linked around 15,000 TCR beta sequences to specific HLA alleles. HLA typing was unavailable for some donors at each locus, so association tests used only the typed subset. This cohort had only TCR beta chains sequenced, and the lack of alpha or paired-chain data limited which features could be detected. The presence/absence analyses assumed that sequencing depth was roughly uniform across donors, and that assumption may not be true. In an earlier analysis of a few hundred of the donors, most TCR beta V segments were observed in productive rearrangements about 90% or about 30% of the time, broadly matching IMGT annotations. In vitro tests confirmed that a few of the cytomegalovirus-associated TCR beta chains recognize cytomegalovirus antigens. Because counts were too low, more than 15 rarely observed V segments, including chromosome 9 orphons, were excluded from the earlier analysis of around 640 of the donors. The study listed 150 to 200 TCR beta chains as associated with cytomegalovirus. In a later genetic analysis, a missense DCLRE1C variant was associated with V-gene and J-gene trimming of TCR beta chains, and the association was replicated in an independent cohort. Immune exposure information for the cohort was limited to CMV serostatus. Compared with equally common non-associated chains, HLA-associated TCR beta chains in a later analysis were more clonally expanded and had lower generation probabilities. While some public TCRs were present in many individuals, most TCR sequences turned up only very rarely across donors. According to a later analysis, parvovirus B19, influenza, CMV and Epstein-Barr virus appeared linked to several top co-occurrence clusters. Strong co-occurrence of HLA alleles, especially DR and DQ, made assigning TCR associations to individual alleles difficult. A later genetic analysis reported fewer N-insertions in productive TCRs among donors in an Asian-associated ancestry cluster than the roughly 670-donor mean.

The cohort was made up of under 800 healthy bone marrow donors. At the time of sampling, all cohort members were nominally healthy, though unrecorded immune exposures were likely present. The donor tested CMV seronegative and was one of the 352 seronegative cohort members. Each donor provided a peripheral blood sample, and peripheral blood mononuclear cells were used for TCR beta sequencing. Genomic DNA was extracted from the blood cell samples with the Qiagen DNeasy Blood Extraction Kit. This clonotype originated in a woman aged 18-29 years in good health and CMV-seronegative. The sample comprised PBMCs. Recombination connected TRBV6-5 to TRBJ1-5; the D gene remains uncertain. The CDR3 amino acid sequence is: CASSYSGNSNQPQHF. The DNA is as follows: TGTGCCAGCAGTTATTCGGGAAATAGCAATCAGCCCCAGCATTTT.